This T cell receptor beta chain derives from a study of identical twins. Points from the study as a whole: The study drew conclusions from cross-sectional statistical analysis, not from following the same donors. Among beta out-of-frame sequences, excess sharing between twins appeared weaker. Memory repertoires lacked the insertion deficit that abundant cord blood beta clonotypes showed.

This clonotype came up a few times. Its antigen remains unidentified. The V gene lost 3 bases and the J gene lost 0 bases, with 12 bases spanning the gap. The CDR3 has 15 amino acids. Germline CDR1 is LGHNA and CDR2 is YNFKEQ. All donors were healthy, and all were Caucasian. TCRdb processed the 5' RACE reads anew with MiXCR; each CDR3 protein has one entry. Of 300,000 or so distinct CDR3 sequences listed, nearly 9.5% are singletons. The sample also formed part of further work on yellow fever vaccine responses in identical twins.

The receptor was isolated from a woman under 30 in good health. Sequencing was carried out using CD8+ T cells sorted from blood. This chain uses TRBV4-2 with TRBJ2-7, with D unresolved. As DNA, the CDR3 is TGTGCCAGCAGCCAGTGGGAAGCGACCTCCTACGAGCAGTACTTC. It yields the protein CASSQWEATSYEQYF.